The TCR beta chain under discussion was sequenced for a study of T cell changes during pregnancy in multiple sclerosis. Germline loops: CDR1 MGHDK, CDR2 SYGVNS. Deletions cut 5 bases from V and 2 bases from J, with 14 bases between. This CDR3 comprises 15 residues. Sequencing used immunoSEQ multiplex PCR; TCRdb keeps in-frame clones, though not all of them. The sample includes approximately 80,000 clones, around 94% of them seen just once. The rearrangement links TRBV25-1 to TRBJ2-3; weak D call: TRBD2 (6 bases). The sample in question was peripheral blood, obtained in the second trimester of pregnancy. The receptor was derived from a female donor in good health, enrolled as a control in a pregnancy study. The chain's CDR3 is CASSHRDSPTDTQYF. The CDR3 DNA sequence: TGTGCCAGCAGTCACCGGGACTCACCCACAGATACGCAGTATTTT. The complete variable domain, with remaining parts taken from reference TRBV25-1 and TRBJ2-3, reads EADIYQTPRYLVIGTGKKITLECSQTMGHDKMYWYQQDPGMELHLIHYSYGVNSTEKGDLSSESTVSRIRTEHFPLTLESARPSHTSQYLCASSHRDSPTDTQYFGPGTRLTVL.